The 18 T cell receptor beta chains below come from one sample, sequenced in a study of blood T cell repertoires in COVID-19. Clones were read by immunoSEQ multiplex PCR, and TCRdb kept only the in-frame ones, dropping some. The data contain under 300,000 clones, 88% of them seen just once; the ten biggest clones take up less than 3%. Source material: PBMCs or T cells enriched from blood (not recorded which). All receptors derive from a woman in her 50s who had recovered from COVID-19.

V gene TRBV15 combines with J gene TRBJ2-5, with 7 positions matching TRBD2. The V segment lost 1 base and the J segment 5 bases; nucleotides outside the gene matches: 7. Per the germline V gene, CDR1 is LNHNV and CDR2 is YYDKDF (reference sequence). The CDR3 loop spans 15 amino acids. CDR3: CATSRAGLGGETQYF. The CDR3, as DNA: TGTGCCACCAGCAGAGCGGGGTTGGGGGGGGAGACCCAGTACTTC.

CDR3 coding DNA: TGTGCCAGCTCAAGCGGACAGGCTTACACTGAAGCTTTCTTT. This gives the protein CASSSGQAYTEAFF. The chain couples TRBV18 to TRBJ1-1; 7 nucleotides align to TRBD1. The length of the CDR3 is 14 residues. The germline V gene has CDR1 KGHSH and CDR2 LQKENI. Trimming at V came to 5 bases and at J to 3 bases, leaving 6 bases not matched to a gene. Complete variable domain (other parts from reference TRBV18 and TRBJ1-1): NAGVMQNPRHLVRRRGQEARLRCSPMKGHSHVYWYRQLPEEGLKFMVYLQKENIIDESGMPKERFSAEFPKEGPSILRIQQVVRGDSAAYFCASSSGQAYTEAFFGQGTRLTVV.

This chain joins TRBV4-2 and TRBJ1-2; D is ambiguous. Trimming removed 0 bases at V and 8 bases at J, with 10 bases between. Germline CDR1 and CDR2: LGHNA and YNFKEQ. The CDR3 consists of 13 residues. CDR3 sequence (DNA): TGTGCCAGCAGCCAAGATGAGAGTCGGGGCTACACCTTC. This gives the protein CASSQDESRGYTF.

The rearrangement uses TRBV7-3 and TRBJ2-2; TRBD2 matches at 9 bases. CDR1 is SGHTA and CDR2 is FQGTGA in the germline V gene. Germline trimming cut 5 bases from V and 2 bases from J; bases unmatched to any gene: 6. CDR3 length: 16 amino acids. The CDR3 bases are TGTGCCAGCAGCCATCAGGGACTAGCAAACACCGGGGAGCTGTTTTTT. Protein product: CASSHQGLANTGELFF. The variable domain in full, completed from reference TRBV7-3 and TRBJ2-2, reads GAGVSQTPSNKVTEKGKYVELRCDPISGHTALYWYRQSLGQGPEFLIYFQGTGAADDSGLPNDRFFAVRPEGSVSTLKIQRTERGDSAVYLCASSHQGLANTGELFFGEGSRLTVL.

This clone was picked up one time. The J gene is TRBJ2-1, the V gene TRBV7-2, with D possibly being TRBD2 (6 bases). Germline CDR1 is SGHTA and CDR2 is FQGNSA. The V end lost 4 bases, the J end lost 5 bases, and 12 bases lay between the germline ends. This CDR3 spans 14 amino acids. This chain's CDR3 is CASSSAGTHNEQFF. As DNA, the CDR3 is TGTGCCAGCAGCTCCGCCGGGACTCACAATGAGCAGTTCTTC.

The V and J genes are TRBV28 and TRBJ1-4; a possible D gene is TRBD1 (6 bases). This CDR3 spans 13 amino acids. CDR1 and CDR2 (germline): MDHEN, SYDVKM. V shed 5 bases and J shed 5 bases, with 9 bases lying between them. CDR3 sequence (DNA): TGTGCCAGCAGTCGGACAGTGAATGAAAAACTGTTTTTT. It yields the protein CASSRTVNEKLFF.

The chain joins TRBV28 to TRBJ2-1, with 9 bases identical to TRBD1. Germline values: CDR1 MDHEN, CDR2 SYDVKM. This CDR3 has 16 amino acids. V lost 3 bases and J lost 4; bases outside the gene matches: 7. CDR3: CASSLSGTGSYNEQFF. The DNA of the CDR3 is TGTGCCAGCAGTTTGTCCGGGACAGGGTCGTACAATGAGCAGTTCTTC.

The chain uses TRBV5-6 and TRBJ2-1; possibly TRBD2 for D (5 bases). Germline CDR1 reads SGHDT; CDR2 reads YYEEEE. The V gene lost 4 bases and the J gene lost 10 bases, with 12 bases spanning the gap. The CDR3 runs to 12 residues. The DNA of the CDR3 is TGTGCCAGCAGCGAGGGCCTTCGGGAGCAGTTCTTC. Its protein is CASSEGLREQFF.

The V call is TRBV15, the J call TRBJ2-1, with TRBD2 identical over 13 bases. Losses at the gene ends were 2 bases for V and 8 bases for J; bases not matched to a gene: 6. The CDR3 contains 16 residues. The germline V gene has CDR1 LNHNV and CDR2 YYDKDF (reference sequence). The CDR3 here is CATSRRTSGRIDEQFF. In nucleotides, the CDR3 is TGTGCCACCAGCAGAAGGACTAGCGGGAGAATAGATGAGCAGTTCTTC.

This sequence joins TRBV27 and TRBJ1-1; 7 nucleotides agree with TRBD1. Germline V gene lookup returns CDR1 MNHEY and CDR2 SMNVEV (reference sequence). V was pared by 5 bases and J by 5 bases, with 5 bases of the junction left unmatched. The length of the CDR3 is 13 residues. CDR3 nucleotide sequence: TGTGCCAGCAGTCCCAACAGGGGTACTGAAGCTTTCTTT. This sequence encodes CASSPNRGTEAFF.

The chain employs TRBV12-3 or TRBV12-4 and TRBJ1-1; 9 nucleotides align to TRBD1. This CDR3 comprises 12 residues. V lost 6 bases to trimming and J lost 10 bases; unmatched junction nucleotides: 6. The CDR3 DNA reads as TGTGCCAGCAGCCGGCCGACAGGGGGAGCTTTCTTT. It encodes CASSRPTGGAFF.

The gene calls are TRBV4-1 and TRBJ2-7; 8 bases fit TRBD2. CDR1 and CDR2 (germline): MGHRA, YSYEKL. After removal of 2 bases from V and 3 bases from J, the junction contained 6 bases not matched to a gene. The CDR3 runs 15 residues. Here the CDR3 DNA reads TGCGCCAGCAGCCAACCGGGACTAGAGCTCTACGAGCAGTACTTC. Amino acids: CASSQPGLELYEQYF.

In this sample, this clone turned up a few times. The chain has TRBV3-1 (or the pseudogene TRBV3-2) and TRBJ2-3; D uncertain. With 4 bases removed from V and 6 bases from J, the gap between germline ends came to 11 bases. The CDR3 is 13 amino acids. Germline values: CDR1 LGHDT, CDR2 YNNKEL (reference sequence). In DNA form, the CDR3 reads TGTGCCAGCAGCCGTTCGGGTGGGGATACGCAGTATTTT. It is translated as CASSRSGGDTQYF.

The CDR3 DNA follows: TGTGCCAGCAGCCAACTGCCGGACAGGGTCTACAATGAGCAGTTCTTC. As protein: CASSQLPDRVYNEQFF. V gene TRBV14 combines with J gene TRBJ2-1; TRBD1 agrees at 8 bases. Trimming cost V 2 bases and J 3 bases; bases outside gene matches: 6. CDR3 length: 16 residues. Per the germline V gene, CDR1 is SGHDN and CDR2 is FVKESK.

This rearrangement joins TRBV5-6 to TRBJ2-1; perhaps TRBD2 as D (6 bases). This CDR3 is built from 14 residues. V lost 0 bases to trimming and J lost 13 bases, with 17 bases between them. Germline values: CDR1 SGHDT, CDR2 YYEEEE. CDR3 residues: CASSLAIGSAPQFF. In DNA, the CDR3 is TGTGCCAGCAGCTTGGCCATCGGGAGCGCACCTCAGTTCTTC. Full variable domain (outside the CDR3, taken from reference TRBV5-6 and TRBJ2-1): DAGVTQSPTHLIKTRGQQVTLRCSPKSGHDTVSWYQQALGQGPQFIFQYYEEEERQRGNFPDRFSGHQFPNYSSELNVNALLLGDSALYLCASSLAIGSAPQFFGPGTRLTVL.

The V gene is TRBV3-1 (or the pseudogene TRBV3-2), the J gene TRBJ2-7; 11 nucleotides agree with TRBD2. Germline lookup yields CDR1 LGHDT and CDR2 YNNKEL (reference sequence). The CDR3 totals 15 residues. Trimming cost V 4 bases and J 2 bases; bases outside gene matches: 4. The CDR3 region is CASSLGLAEAYEQYF. The CDR3 DNA is TGTGCCAGCAGCCTGGGACTAGCGGAGGCCTACGAGCAGTACTTC.

This chain links TRBV19 with TRBJ2-1, with D possibly TRBD2 on 5 matching bases. The germline gives CDR1 LNHDA, CDR2 SQIVND (reference sequence). This CDR3 is 12 amino acids long. V was trimmed by 3 bases and J by 6 bases, leaving 6 bases between them. The CDR3 region has the DNA TGTGCCAGTAGTATGCGGGCCAATGAGCAGTTCTTC. Its protein product is CASSMRANEQFF.

The chain links TRBV28 to TRBJ2-3, with D possibly TRBD1 on 6 matching bases. This CDR3 spans 15 amino acids. V gave up 5 bases and J gave up 4 bases, with 16 bases separating them. Germline CDR1 MDHEN, CDR2 SYDVKM. The CDR3 DNA is TGTGCCAGCAGTGCCCCGGGGAACAGGGCAGATACGCAGTATTTT. This translates into CASSAPGNRADTQYF.